The clone carrying this TCR beta chain occurred a few times. The length of the CDR3 is 12 residues. Germline V lookup: CDR1 MNHEY, CDR2 SVGEGT. The V and J ends lost 7 bases and 5 bases respectively, with 6 bases between them. Production of TCR cDNA was by 5'RACE template switching, which also added a universal primer site and UMIs. TCRdb reprocessed the 5' RACE reads via MiXCR and lists one record per CDR3 protein. The sample holds a few hundred thousand distinct CDR3 sequences; almost 4% are singletons and the top ten take roughly 24%. The data originate from a study of T cells after yellow fever vaccination.

This TCR came from a man between 18 and 35 years old who received the YFV17D yellow fever vaccine. The genes are TRBV6-2 or TRBV6-3 and TRBJ1-6; D is ambiguous. This specimen was PBMCs, taken 5 days after the yellow fever booster vaccination. This CDR3 is CASTRNNSPLHF. Here the CDR3 DNA reads TGTGCCAGCACCCGGAATAATTCACCCCTCCACTTT.